This TCR beta chain was obtained from a study of regulatory T cells in long-lasting Graves disease. Whole-study context: Antithyroid drug use was under 3 months in newly diagnosed Graves' patients.

Time point denoted: newly diagnosed GD, antithyroid drugs for less than 3 months. RNA extracted from PBMCs served as the sequencing template. Arm-PCR of CDR3 regions with iRepertoire HTBI primers generated TCR beta libraries. TCRdb passed the multiplex PCR reads through MiXCR, listing each CDR3 protein once. The sample lists about 400,000 distinct CDR3 sequences, 15% to 19% occurring once. There are many counts of this clonotype. Its cognate antigen is unknown. Whole-study findings and limits: TCR diversity was lower in persistent Graves' patients (versus newly diagnosed ones). With a small sample size, accuracy may have been reduced.

The TCR originated in a female donor with Graves disease. The sequencing here drew on peripheral blood mononuclear cells (PBMCs), taken at new diagnosis, from a patient treated with antithyroid drugs.

As DNA, the CDR3 is TGTGCCATCAGTGAGACAGGTCCCTCGGGGGAGCAGTACTTC. Translation gives CAISETGPSGEQYF. This chain uses TRBV10-3 with TRBJ2-7, with D possibly called TRBD1 or TRBD2 (5 bases each). CDR1 and CDR2 (germline): ENHRY, SYGVKD. The CDR3 runs 14 residues. Trimming removed 2 bases at V and 7 bases at J, with 15 bases between.